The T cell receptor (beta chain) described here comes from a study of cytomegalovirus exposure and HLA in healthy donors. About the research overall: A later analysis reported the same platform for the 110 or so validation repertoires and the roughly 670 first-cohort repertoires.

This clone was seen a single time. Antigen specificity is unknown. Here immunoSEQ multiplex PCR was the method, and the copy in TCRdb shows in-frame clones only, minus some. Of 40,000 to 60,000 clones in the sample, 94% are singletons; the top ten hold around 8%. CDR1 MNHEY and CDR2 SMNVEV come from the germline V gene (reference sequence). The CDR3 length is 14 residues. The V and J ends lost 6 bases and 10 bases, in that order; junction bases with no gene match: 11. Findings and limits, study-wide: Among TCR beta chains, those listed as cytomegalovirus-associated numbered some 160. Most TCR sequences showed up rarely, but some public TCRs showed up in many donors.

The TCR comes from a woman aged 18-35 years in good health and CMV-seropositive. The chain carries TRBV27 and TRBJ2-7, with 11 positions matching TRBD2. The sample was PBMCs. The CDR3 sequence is CASRPTSGSSDQYF. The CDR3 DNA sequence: TGTGCCAGCAGGCCTACTAGCGGGAGTAGCGATCAGTACTTC.